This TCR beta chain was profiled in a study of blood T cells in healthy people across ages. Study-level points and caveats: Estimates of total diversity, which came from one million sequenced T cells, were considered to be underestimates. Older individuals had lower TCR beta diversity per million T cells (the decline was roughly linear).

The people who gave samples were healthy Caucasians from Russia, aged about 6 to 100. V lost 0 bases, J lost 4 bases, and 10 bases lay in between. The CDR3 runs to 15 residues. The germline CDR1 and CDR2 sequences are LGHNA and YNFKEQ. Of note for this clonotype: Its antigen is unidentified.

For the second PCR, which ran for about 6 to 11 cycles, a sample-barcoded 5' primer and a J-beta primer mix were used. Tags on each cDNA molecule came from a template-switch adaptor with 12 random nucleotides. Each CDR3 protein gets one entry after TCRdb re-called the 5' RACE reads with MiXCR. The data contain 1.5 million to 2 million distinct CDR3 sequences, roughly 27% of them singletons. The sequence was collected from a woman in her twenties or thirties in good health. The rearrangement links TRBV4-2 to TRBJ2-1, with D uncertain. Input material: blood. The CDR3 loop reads CASSQESMEYNEQFF. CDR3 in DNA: TGTGCCAGCAGCCAAGAGAGCATGGAGTACAATGAGCAGTTCTTC.